This T cell receptor (beta chain) was profiled in a study of HIV-infected patients and healthy controls. Study information: The CD4:CD8 ratio increased slightly in early therapy, but CD8 counts showed no consistent change.

Roughly three months, about 14 weeks, into antiretroviral therapy, follow-up blood was collected. All unsorted peripheral T cells were captured because whole blood was used without fractionation. An approximately 2.5 ml peripheral blood sample was taken for RNA. Alpha and beta constant-region primers primed reverse transcription of approximately 460 ng RNA. Using multiplexing indices, alpha and beta chain libraries were generated apart by chain-specific third strand synthesis. The library got P5 and P7 elements plus a second index, then an approximately 24-cycle PCR. MiXCR was run by TCRdb on the 5' RACE reads, yielding one entry per CDR3 protein. The sample holds 8,000 to 9,000 distinct CDR3 sequences; roughly 8.1% are singletons and the top ten take 9.5% to 12%. General study findings and limits: MAIT alpha-chain CDR3s were frequent in healthy controls, depleted in HIV+.

By frequency in the sample, this clonotype is medium-sized. Its antigen remains unknown. The CDR3 runs 16 residues. Germline V gene lookup returns CDR1 ENHRY and CDR2 SYGVKD. Trimming pared 0 bases from V and 1 base from J, leaving 12 bases between. The specimen comprised blood, sampled during antiretroviral therapy. The rearrangement joins TRBV10-3 to TRBJ1-1; D gene unclear. This receptor was taken from an adult with HIV infection. The DNA for the CDR3 is TGTGCCATCAGTGAGTCAACATCGTCCAGGAACACTGAAGCTTTCTTT. Encoded protein: CAISESTSSRNTEAFF.